This entry lists 6 T cell receptor beta chains sequenced from one sample in a study of T cell responses to AZD1222 COVID-19 vaccine. Assay: immunoSEQ multiplex PCR; the TCRdb copy retains only in-frame clones and omits some. Of 82,000 or so clones in the sample, more than 90% are singletons; the top ten hold around 4.9%. The source material was peripheral blood, sampled on day 0 of AZD1222 vaccination. The receptor set was obtained from an adult in good health.

The chain links TRBV6-5 to TRBJ1-1, with D perhaps TRBD1 (6 bases). CDR3 length equals 15 residues. V lost 2 bases and J lost 2, with 12 bases in between. Germline V gene sequence: CDR1 MNHEY, CDR2 SVGAGI. In DNA form, the CDR3 reads TGTGCCAGCAGTTACCATCCACAGGGCAACACTGAAGCTTTCTTT. It translates to CASSYHPQGNTEAFF.

This clone was observed once. This rearrangement joins TRBV18 to TRBJ1-1; D not resolved. Per the germline V gene, CDR1 is KGHSH and CDR2 is LQKENI. V lost 6 bases to trimming and J lost 6 bases, with 14 bases between them. This CDR3 is 13 amino acids long. CDR3 loop: CASSAIERAEAFF. For the CDR3, the DNA is TGTGCCAGCTCCGCGATCGAGAGGGCTGAAGCTTTCTTT.

The rearrangement uses TRBV15 and TRBJ1-2, with D hard to call. V was pared by 0 bases and J by 1 base, with 3 bases between. CDR1 and CDR2 (germline): LNHNV, YYDKDF (reference sequence). This CDR3 contains 13 residues. The CDR3 DNA reads TGTGCCACCAGCAGAGACCTTAACTATGGCTACACCTTC. Its protein product is CATSRDLNYGYTF.

This rearrangement joins TRBV4-1 to TRBJ2-7, with a weak D call TRBD1 (5 bases). The CDR3 is 12 residues long. Trimming took off 6 bases at V and 2 bases at J, with 8 bases between the two ends. CDR1 is MGHRA and CDR2 is YSYEKL in the germline V gene. The CDR3 DNA reads as TGCGCCAGCAGTCAGGGAACCTACGAGCAGTACTTC. Translation: CASSQGTYEQYF.

The CDR3 DNA follows: TGTGCCAGCAGCCAATTTATAGGGAACCAAGAGACCCAGTACTTC. Its protein is CASSQFIGNQETQYF. The rearrangement links TRBV4-2 to TRBJ2-5; D not resolved. CDR3 length: 15 amino acids. Trimming removed 2 bases at V and 0 bases at J, with 10 bases between. Germline CDR1 reads LGHNA; CDR2 reads YNFKEQ.

The chain uses TRBV11-1 and TRBJ2-1, with 12 bases that match TRBD2. The J segment lost 7 bases and the V segment lost 2 bases, leaving 3 bases of the junction unmatched. Germline lookup yields CDR1 SGHAT and CDR2 FQDESV (reference sequence). The CDR3 consists of 15 residues. DNA for the CDR3: TGTGCCAGCAGCTTAAAACTAGCGGGGGGAAATGAGCAGTTCTTC. Protein product: CASSLKLAGGNEQFF.